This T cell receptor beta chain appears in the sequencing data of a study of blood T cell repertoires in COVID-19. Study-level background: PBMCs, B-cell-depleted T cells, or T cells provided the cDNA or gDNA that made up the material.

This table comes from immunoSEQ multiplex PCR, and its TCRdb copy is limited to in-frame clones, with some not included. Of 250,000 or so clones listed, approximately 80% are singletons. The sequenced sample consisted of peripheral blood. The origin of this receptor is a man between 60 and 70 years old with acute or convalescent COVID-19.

CDR3 sequence: CASSLTGSRETQYF. Here the CDR3 DNA reads TGTGCCAGCAGCCTCACAGGGTCGCGAGAGACCCAGTACTTC. This rearrangement joins TRBV7-9 to TRBJ2-5, with TRBD1 as a possible D gene (6 bases). There are 14 residues in the CDR3. Trimming stripped 5 bases from V and 4 bases from J, with 14 bases between. Germline V lookup: CDR1 SEHNR, CDR2 FQNEAQ (reference sequence).